This T cell receptor beta chain came from a study of shared clonotypes between healthy human individuals. Using immunoSEQ multiplex PCR, the repertoire was profiled, and TCRdb retains in-frame clones only, with some absent. This sample has about 450,000 clones, with roughly 78% found just once. About this clone: Its matching antigen is unknown. Being one base from a much bigger clone, this may be a read error.

Germline assignment: CDR1 MDHEN and CDR2 SYDVKM. The CDR3 length is 13 residues. Study outcomes and limitations: What limited the represented genetic and exposure-history diversity was the small number of donors.

Genomic DNA for unsorted samples, which was extracted with the QIAamp DNA Blood Mini kit, came from about 90 million PBMCs. The chain couples TRBV28 to TRBJ2-2; TRBD2 aligns across 7 bases. Sequenced: PBMCs. The sequence derives from a woman between 35 and 50 years old in good health. Some clones in this sample may be carry-over from other donors' samples. Written as DNA, the CDR3 is TGTGCCAGCAGTCGAGTCGGGAGCGGGGAGCTGTCTTTT. The encoded protein is CASSRVGSGELSF. Full variable domain (rest looked up from reference TRBV28 and TRBJ2-2): DVKVTQSSRYLVKRTGEKVFLECVQDMDHENMFWYRQDPGLGLRLIYFSYDVKMKEKGDIPEGYSVSREKKERFSLILESASTNQTSMYLCASSRVGSGELSFGEGSRLTVL.